This entry features one T cell receptor beta chain sequence. Its antigen is still unknown. Assay used: immunoSEQ multiplex PCR; TCRdb lists only in-frame clones, some missing. The table includes 130,000 to 150,000 clones, 85% to 95% detected once. The CDR3 covers 12 residues. The germline CDR1 and CDR2 sequences are LNHDA and SQIVND (reference sequence). V was shortened by 5 bases and J by 5 bases, with 10 bases between the two germline ends. This record belongs to a study of T cell responses to AZD1222 COVID-19 vaccine. The study, taken as a whole, reports: Possibly, clonal diversity was underestimated; donors were largely white British and included more females. Among AZD1222 vaccinees, only 5 to 7 were seropositive at baseline.

Here the sequenced sample was peripheral blood, taken after recovery from COVID-19. The TCR comes from an adult who had recovered from COVID-19. This chain uses TRBV19 with TRBJ2-7, with a weak D call TRBD2 (5 bases). CDR3 loop: CASSLPGNEQYF. CDR3 coding DNA: TGTGCCAGTAGTCTTCCCGGGAACGAGCAGTACTTC.